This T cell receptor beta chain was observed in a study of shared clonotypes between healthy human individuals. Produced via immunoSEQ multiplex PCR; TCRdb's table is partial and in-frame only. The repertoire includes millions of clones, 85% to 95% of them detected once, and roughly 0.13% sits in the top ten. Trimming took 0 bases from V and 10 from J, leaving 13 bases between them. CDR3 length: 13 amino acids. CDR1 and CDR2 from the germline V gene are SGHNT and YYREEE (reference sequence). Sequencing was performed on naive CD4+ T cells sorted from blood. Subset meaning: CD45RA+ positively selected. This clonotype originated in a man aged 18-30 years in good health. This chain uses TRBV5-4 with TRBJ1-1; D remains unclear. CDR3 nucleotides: TGTGCCAGCAGCTTGGCAAACACGGTCGGAGCTTTCTTT. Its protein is CASSLANTVGAFF.